These 5 T cell receptor beta chains were all obtained from the same sample, sequenced in a study of T cells in Graves' hyperthyroidism and ophthalmopathy (dated by TCRdb to about 2019). The receptor library was made with multiplex PCR. The sample was run on an Illumina HiSeq 2000. The TCR beta CDR3 regions were amplified from the RNA transcripts. The TCR CDR3 was subjected to a first round of RT-PCR using the HTBI primer set and the Qiagen OneStep RT-PCR kit. TCRdb passed the public sequencing reads through fastp at Q25 and MiXCR, retaining productive beta sequences. Each CDR3 protein gets just one entry, which takes the most common genes and DNA from the rows behind it. The sample data list 350,000 or so distinct CDR3 sequences, and 15% to 20% of these were observed just once. Roughly 49% of the sample goes to the ten largest clones. Source material: blood. The receptors originated from a woman aged 50 to 60 with Graves' hyperthyroidism.

In its sample, this clonotype was seen many times. V gene TRBV2 combines with J gene TRBJ1-1; D is unresolved. The V end was cut by 5 bases, the J end by 3 bases, with 10 bases between. The germline CDR1 and CDR2 sequences are SNHLY and FYNNEI. This CDR3 spans 13 amino acids. The CDR3 protein is CASSKDGYTEAFF. DNA of the CDR3: TGTGCCAGCAGTAAGGACGGATACACTGAAGCTTTCTTT.

The chain couples TRBV7-9 to TRBJ2-4; D tentatively fits TRBD1 or TRBD2 (6 bases each). The end of the DNA aligns better with TRBJ2-1, so the J call may be wrong. Germline V CDR1 and CDR2: SEHNR, FQNEAQ (reference sequence). This CDR3 region has 13 residues. The CDR3 bases are TGTGCCAGCAGCTTAGGAGATAGGGGGACTCAGTTCTTC. Encoded protein: CASSLGDRGTQFF.

This clonotype was counted at least ten times. The chain employs TRBV5-1 and TRBJ2-2, with 11 bases matching TRBD2. Germline CDR1 and CDR2: SGHRS and YFSETQ. The CDR3 is 17 amino acids. Trimming cost V 4 bases and J 2 bases; bases outside gene matches: 7. The CDR3 region is CASSPGGTSGNTGELFF. CDR3 DNA: TGCGCCAGCAGCCCGGGCGGGACTAGCGGCAACACCGGGGAGCTGTTTTTT.

The gene calls are TRBV5-1 and TRBJ2-2; weak D call: TRBD1 (5 bases). The V end was cut by 4 bases, the J end by 0 bases, with 13 bases between. Germline V CDR1 and CDR2: SGHRS, YFSETQ. The CDR3 has 16 amino acids. CDR3 sequence: CASSTVGAPNTGELFF. The CDR3 DNA reads TGCGCCAGCAGCACCGTTGGGGCCCCGAACACCGGGGAGCTGTTTTTT.

V usage is TRBV30 and J usage is TRBJ2-2; D may be TRBD2 (5 bases). V lost 2 bases to trimming and J lost 8 bases, with 6 bases between them. The germline gives CDR1 GTSNPN, CDR2 SVGIG (reference sequence). This CDR3 contains 11 residues. This CDR3 reads CAWSIAGELFF. The CDR3 nucleotides read TGTGCCTGGAGTATAGCGGGGGAGCTGTTTTTT.